These 31 T cell receptor beta chains share one sample of origin, sequenced in a study of blood T cell repertoires in COVID-19. This table comes from immunoSEQ multiplex PCR, and its TCRdb copy is limited to in-frame clones, with some not included. The data hold about 76,000 clones, with less than 90% observed a single time. The sample comprised peripheral blood. These receptors were obtained from a human donor in a cohort sampled during active COVID-19.

This rearrangement joins TRBV29-1 to TRBJ1-2; D is possibly TRBD1 (6 bases). V gave up 2 bases and J gave up 7 bases, with 17 bases separating them. The CDR3 is 14 amino acids. Looked up from germline, CDR1 is SQVTM and CDR2 is ANQGSEA. The CDR3: CSVEYRERTGGYTF. CDR3 nucleotide sequence: TGCAGCGTTGAATACAGGGAACGAACGGGTGGCTACACCTTC.

In its sample, this clone was seen a few times. V usage is TRBV7-9 and J usage is TRBJ1-6; D gene ambiguous. Germline V CDR1 and CDR2: SEHNR, FQNEAQ (reference sequence). V dropped 1 base and J dropped 9 bases, with 13 bases sitting between them. This CDR3 is 15 amino acids long. CDR3 amino acids: CASSLEVGSSSPLHF. CDR3 nucleotides: TGTGCCAGCAGCTTAGAAGTTGGTTCTAGTTCACCCCTCCACTTT.

The V call is TRBV28, the J call TRBJ1-2, with D possibly TRBD1 on 6 matching bases. CDR1 is MDHEN and CDR2 is SYDVKM in the germline V gene. The germline V and J ends were trimmed by 1 base and 9 bases, with 15 bases remaining between them. The length of the CDR3 is 14 residues. CDR3 amino acids: CASSLSARGARYTF. The CDR3 nucleotides read TGTGCCAGCAGTTTATCGGCCAGGGGAGCGCGCTACACCTTC.

This chain joins TRBV5-1 and TRBJ2-1, with 12 bases matching TRBD2. From germline, CDR1 is SGHRS and CDR2 YFSETQ. The CDR3 is 15 residues long. Trimming took 1 base from V and 8 from J; bases not matched to a gene: 4. This CDR3 reads CASSLRLAGADEQFF. CDR3 in DNA: TGCGCCAGCAGCTTGCGACTAGCGGGAGCGGATGAGCAGTTCTTC.

The chain uses TRBV5-8 and TRBJ2-3, with D maybe TRBD2 (6 bases). CDR1 SGHTS and CDR2 YDEGEE come from the germline V gene. The CDR3 sequence is 15 residues long. V was shortened by 3 bases and J by 0 bases, with 11 bases between the two germline ends. The CDR3 sequence is CASSSSGSSTDTQYF. Written as DNA, the CDR3 is TGTGCCAGCAGCTCCAGCGGGTCGAGCACAGATACGCAGTATTTT.

The chain links TRBV11-3 to TRBJ2-7; no definite D call. From germline, CDR1 is SGHNT and CDR2 YENEEA. The CDR3 covers 14 residues. The germline V and J ends were trimmed by 3 bases and 0 bases, with 9 bases remaining between them. The CDR3 DNA reads as TGTGCCAGCAGCTTTTTCGAGGACTCCTACGAGCAGTACTTC. It is translated as CASSFFEDSYEQYF.

This clone came up once. The V call is TRBV29-1, the J call TRBJ1-1, with D tentatively TRBD1 (5 bases). Trimming removed 7 bases at V and 0 bases at J, with 12 bases between. Germline V gene lookup returns CDR1 SQVTM and CDR2 ANQGSEA. The CDR3 is made up of 13 amino acids. The CDR3 DNA follows: TGCAGCGCGCCGGACATCATGAACACTGAAGCTTTCTTT. This sequence encodes CSAPDIMNTEAFF.

The chain recombines TRBV24-1 with TRBJ2-2; the match to TRBD1 covers 8 bases. Trimming took 2 bases from V and 1 from J; bases not matched to a gene: 2. Germline V gene lookup returns CDR1 KGHDR and CDR2 SFDVKD. The CDR3 sequence is 16 residues long. CDR3 nucleotide sequence: TGTGCCACCAGTGATTCGGGGACAGGGAACACCGGGGAGCTGTTTTTT. It translates to CATSDSGTGNTGELFF.

The chain links TRBV6-2 or TRBV6-3 to TRBJ2-3; 7 bases map to TRBD2. After removal of 2 bases from V and 1 base from J, the junction contained 9 bases not matched to a gene. Looked up from germline, CDR1 is MNHEY and CDR2 is SVGEGT. The CDR3 is made up of 17 amino acids. The chain's CDR3 is CASSYPRLAAGTDTQYF. CDR3 sequence (DNA): TGTGCCAGCAGTTACCCCCGGCTAGCGGCAGGCACAGATACGCAGTATTTT.

This chain links TRBV28 with TRBJ2-5, with TRBD1 matching over 9 bases. With 5 bases clipped from V and 5 bases from J, the junction kept 12 bases outside the gene matches. Germline assignment: CDR1 MDHEN and CDR2 SYDVKM. There are 16 residues in the CDR3. For the CDR3, the DNA is TGTGCCAGCAGTGATACGGGACAGGGTTTTTATGAGACCCAGTACTTC. Protein: CASSDTGQGFYETQYF.

The gene calls are TRBV6-2 or TRBV6-3 and TRBJ1-5; possible D gene TRBD1, 5 bases. The ends were cut back, 0 bases at V and 4 bases at J, with 7 bases in the middle. The CDR3 consists of 14 residues. CDR1 MNHEY and CDR2 SVGEGT come from the germline V gene. CDR3 protein: CASSYSGGNQPQHF. Here the CDR3 DNA reads TGTGCCAGCAGTTACTCGGGGGGAAATCAGCCCCAGCATTTT.

V is TRBV11-2 and J is TRBJ2-7; TRBD2 aligns across 10 bases. Per germline, CDR1 SGHAT and CDR2 FQNNGV. V shed 1 base, J shed 6 bases, and the junction held 9 bases outside the gene matches. The CDR3 loop spans 16 amino acids. CDR3 bases: TGTGCCAGCAGCTTAGTCCAGGCTAGCGGGAGAGGCGAGCAGTACTTC. Translating it yields CASSLVQASGRGEQYF.

The chain carries TRBV5-4 and TRBJ2-4; 7 bases line up with TRBD2. With 4 bases clipped from V and 0 bases from J, the junction kept 10 bases outside the gene matches. This CDR3 region has 17 residues. The germline CDR1 and CDR2 sequences are SGHNT and YYREEE (reference sequence). CDR3 protein: CASSPGGTTRAKNIQYF. The CDR3 coding sequence is TGTGCCAGCAGCCCAGGTGGGACTACCAGAGCCAAAAACATTCAGTACTTC.

This chain joins TRBV6-5 and TRBJ2-1; 8 positions match TRBD1. Germline CDR1 reads MNHEY; CDR2 reads SVGAGI. Unmatched junction bases numbered 8, after V lost 6 bases and J lost 4 bases. The CDR3 loop spans 15 amino acids. The CDR3 reads CASRADRATYNEQFF. The DNA for the CDR3 is TGTGCCAGCAGGGCGGACAGGGCTACTTACAATGAGCAGTTCTTC.

J is TRBJ2-4 and V is TRBV18; D not resolved. V lost 4 bases and J 2 bases, leaving 15 bases between the germline ends. The CDR3 covers 16 residues. Germline V gene sequence: CDR1 KGHSH, CDR2 LQKENI. As DNA, the CDR3 is TGTGCCAGCTCACACAACCCTCCGGGTTCCAAAAACATTCAGTACTTC. Residues: CASSHNPPGSKNIQYF. The full variable domain, completed using reference TRBV18 and TRBJ2-4, is NAGVMQNPRHLVRRRGQEARLRCSPMKGHSHVYWYRQLPEEGLKFMVYLQKENIIDESGMPKERFSAEFPKEGPSILRIQQVVRGDSAAYFCASSHNPPGSKNIQYFGAGTRLSVL.

The sample holds one count of this clone. The V and J genes are TRBV2 and TRBJ2-1; TRBD2 agrees at 9 bases. Germline CDR1 is SNHLY and CDR2 is FYNNEI. The CDR3 is made up of 18 amino acids. The ends lost 0 bases at V and 7 bases at J; junction bases unmatched: 13. CDR3 residues: CASSEAAGLAGLRNEQFF. The CDR3 region has the DNA TGTGCCAGCAGTGAAGCTGCTGGCCTAGCGGGACTTCGGAATGAGCAGTTCTTC. The full variable domain, in which reference TRBV2 and TRBJ2-1 provide the parts outside the CDR3, is EPEVTQTPSHQVTQMGQEVILRCVPISNHLYFYWYRQILGQKVEFLVSFYNNEISEKSEIFDDQFSVERPDGSNFTLKIRSTKLEDSAMYFCASSEAAGLAGLRNEQFFGPGTRLTVL.

The chain carries TRBV1 and TRBJ1-3. TRBV1 counts as a pseudogene. The CDR3 extends over 19 amino acids. The CDR3 spells CTSSAGLLFLAPLGNTIYF. The CDR3 DNA reads TGCACCAGCAGCGCAGGACTCCTCTTTCTCGCCCCTCTTGGAAACACCATATATTTT.

The chain employs TRBV5-4 and TRBJ2-7, with D perhaps matching TRBD2 (6 bases). This CDR3 region has 16 residues. V was shortened by 4 bases and J by 5 bases, with 22 bases between the two germline ends. Germline V gives CDR1 SGHNT, CDR2 YYREEE (reference sequence). CDR3 bases: TGTGCCAGCAGCGCCGGGAGCTCCGGAAGTCTTCACGAGCAGTACTTC. This translates into CASSAGSSGSLHEQYF.

The chain joins TRBV5-6 to TRBJ1-1; 7 positions match TRBD1. J gave up 8 bases and V 6 bases, and 7 bases lay outside the gene matches. CDR3 length equals 12 residues. Looked up from germline, CDR1 is SGHDT and CDR2 is YYEEEE. The CDR3 loop is CASIQSGGEAFF. DNA for the CDR3: TGTGCCAGCATCCAATCAGGGGGAGAAGCTTTCTTT. Looking up the rest from reference TRBV5-6 and TRBJ1-1 gives the full variable domain: DAGVTQSPTHLIKTRGQQVTLRCSPKSGHDTVSWYQQALGQGPQFIFQYYEEEERQRGNFPDRFSGHQFPNYSSELNVNALLLGDSALYLCASIQSGGEAFFGQGTRLTVV.

The CDR3 bases are TGTGCCACCAGTGTATTAGCGGGAGGCACAGATACGCAGTATTTT. Protein sequence: CATSVLAGGTDTQYF. The rearrangement links TRBV24-1 to TRBJ2-3; 9 bases map to TRBD2. The germline V gene has CDR1 KGHDR and CDR2 SFDVKD. Trimming cost V 5 bases and J 1 base; bases outside gene matches: 3. This CDR3 contains 15 residues.

This rearrangement joins TRBV7-9 to TRBJ1-1, with 7 bases identical to TRBD1. Trimming cost V 2 bases and J 4 bases; bases outside gene matches: 10. The germline V gene encodes CDR1 SEHNR and CDR2 FQNEAQ (reference sequence). CDR3 length: 16 amino acids. This chain's CDR3 is CASSLRTGAHATEAFF. The DNA of the CDR3 is TGTGCCAGCAGCTTACGAACAGGGGCCCACGCCACTGAAGCTTTCTTT.

This clone has more than one count but fewer than ten. The chain couples TRBV28 to TRBJ2-6; 8 positions agree with TRBD1. The CDR3 totals 21 residues. After removal of 2 bases from V and 4 bases from J, the junction contained 19 bases not matched to a gene. Germline V gene lookup returns CDR1 MDHEN and CDR2 SYDVKM. The CDR3 protein is CASSLPQGAAGPALGANVLTF. DNA for the CDR3: TGTGCCAGCAGTTTACCCCAGGGGGCTGCCGGGCCAGCGTTGGGGGCCAACGTCCTGACTTTC.

The V and J genes are TRBV11-3 and TRBJ2-5; 14 nucleotides match TRBD2. Germline lookup yields CDR1 SGHNT and CDR2 YENEEA. The CDR3 covers 19 residues. The J segment lost 2 bases and the V segment lost 5 bases, leaving 13 bases of the junction unmatched. CDR3 protein: CASSQTTGTSGGTQETQYF. The DNA of the CDR3 is TGTGCCAGCAGCCAAACAACCGGGACTAGCGGGGGTACACAAGAGACCCAGTACTTC.

The chain couples TRBV6-6 to TRBJ2-7; 12 bases align to TRBD2. The trim removed 6 bases at V and 2 bases at J, leaving 5 bases unmatched. This CDR3 contains 15 residues. CDR1 and CDR2 (germline): MNHNY, SVGAGI (reference sequence). CDR3 nucleotides: TGTGCCAGCAGACGGACTAGCGGGGAGGCCTACGAGCAGTACTTC. This sequence encodes CASRRTSGEAYEQYF.

This clone showed up just a few times. The rearrangement links TRBV11-2 to TRBJ1-2; D is undetermined. The CDR3 spans 15 residues. Looked up from germline, CDR1 is SGHAT and CDR2 is FQNNGV. Trimming removed 0 bases from V and 4 bases from J, with 12 bases in between. The CDR3 spells CASSLESAAIYGYTF. The CDR3 region has the DNA TGTGCCAGCAGCTTAGAATCCGCAGCGATCTATGGCTACACCTTC. Filled out from reference TRBV11-2 and TRBJ1-2, the complete variable domain reads EAGVAQSPRYKIIEKRQSVAFWCNPISGHATLYWYQQILGQGPKLLIQFQNNGVVDDSQLPKDRFSAERLKGVDSTLKIQPAKLEDSAVYLCASSLESAAIYGYTFGSGTRLTVV.

The chain joins TRBV5-1 to TRBJ2-7; 8 bases fit TRBD1. V shed 2 bases, J shed 7 bases, and the junction held 14 bases outside the gene matches. CDR3 length: 16 amino acids. CDR1 is SGHRS, CDR2 YFSETQ, per germline. CDR3 in amino acids: CASSLSGQGALMEQYF. The CDR3 region has the DNA TGCGCCAGCAGCTTAAGCGGTCAGGGGGCTCTAATGGAGCAGTACTTC.

The chain carries TRBV9 and TRBJ1-6; 9 positions match TRBD1. This CDR3 is 16 amino acids long. V shed 1 base and J 7 bases; nucleotides not matched to a gene: 6. Per the germline V gene, CDR1 is SGDLS and CDR2 is YYNGEE. In DNA form, the CDR3 reads TGTGCCAGCAGCGTAAGCCCACAGGGGGCCAATTCACCCCTCCACTTT. Translating it yields CASSVSPQGANSPLHF.

The V gene is TRBV15, the J gene TRBJ2-7; 11 nucleotides agree with TRBD2. The V gene's germline CDR1 is LNHNV and CDR2 YYDKDF (reference sequence). Trimming cost V 1 base and J 4 bases; bases outside gene matches: 6. The CDR3 covers 16 residues. The CDR3 spells CATSRGPGTSGYEQYF. CDR3 nucleotides: TGTGCCACCAGCAGAGGCCCCGGGACTAGCGGATACGAGCAGTACTTC. The whole variable domain, remainder taken from reference TRBV15 and TRBJ2-7, is DAMVIQNPRYQVTQFGKPVTLSCSQTLNHNVMYWYQQKSSQAPKLLFHYYDKDFNNEADTPDNFQSRRPNTSFCFLDIRSPGLGDTAMYLCATSRGPGTSGYEQYFGPGTRLTVT.

The V and J genes are TRBV30 and TRBJ2-6, with no clear D. CDR1 is GTSNPN and CDR2 is SVGIG in the germline V gene (reference sequence). The CDR3 extends over 16 amino acids. V dropped 7 bases and J dropped 0 bases, with 16 bases sitting between them. CDR3 sequence reads: CAFHPIPRSGANVLTF. CDR3 bases: TGTGCCTTTCACCCTATACCCCGCTCTGGGGCCAACGTCCTGACTTTC. The entire variable domain, with the rest obtained from reference TRBV30 and TRBJ2-6, is as follows: SQTIHQWPATLVQPVGSPLSLECTVEGTSNPNLYWYRQAAGRGLQLLFYSVGIGQISSEVPQNLSASRPQDRQFILSSKKLLLSDSGFYLCAFHPIPRSGANVLTFGAGSRLTVL.

The chain joins TRBV11-2 to TRBJ2-3; 10 nucleotides agree with TRBD2. The germline V gene has CDR1 SGHAT and CDR2 FQNNGV. V lost 5 bases, J lost 4 bases, and 6 bases stayed unmatched. CDR3 length: 15 amino acids. CDR3 nucleotide sequence: TGTGCCAGCAGCCCGGGACTAGCGCTCGCAGATACGCAGTATTTT. Protein sequence: CASSPGLALADTQYF.

The V and J genes are TRBV9 and TRBJ1-2, with 7 bases lining up with TRBD1. Germline CDR1 SGDLS, CDR2 YYNGEE. The CDR3 sequence is 14 residues long. V lost 3 bases and J lost 4; bases outside the gene matches: 6. In DNA form, the CDR3 reads TGTGCCAGCAGCGGCCACAGGGGTGGCTATGGCTACACCTTC. Protein sequence: CASSGHRGGYGYTF.